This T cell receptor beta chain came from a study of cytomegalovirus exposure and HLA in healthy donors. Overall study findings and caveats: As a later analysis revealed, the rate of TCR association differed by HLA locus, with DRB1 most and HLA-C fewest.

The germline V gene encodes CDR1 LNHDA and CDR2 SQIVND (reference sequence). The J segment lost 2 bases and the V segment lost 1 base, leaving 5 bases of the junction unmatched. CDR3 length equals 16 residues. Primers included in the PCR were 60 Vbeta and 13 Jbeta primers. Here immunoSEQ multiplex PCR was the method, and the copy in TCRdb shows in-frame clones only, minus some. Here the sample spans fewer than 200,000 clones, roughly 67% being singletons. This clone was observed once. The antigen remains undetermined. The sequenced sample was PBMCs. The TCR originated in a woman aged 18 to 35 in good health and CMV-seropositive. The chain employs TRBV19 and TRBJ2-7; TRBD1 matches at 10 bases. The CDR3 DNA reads TGTGCCAGTAGTATAGTCGGGACAGGGGTGGCCTACGAGCAGTACTTC. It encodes CASSIVGTGVAYEQYF. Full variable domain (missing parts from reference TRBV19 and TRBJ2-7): DGGITQSPKYLFRKEGQNVTLSCEQNLNHDAMYWYRQDPGQGLRLIYYSQIVNDFQKGDIAEGYSVSREKKESFPLTVTSAQKNPTAFYLCASSIVGTGVAYEQYFGPGTRLTVT.